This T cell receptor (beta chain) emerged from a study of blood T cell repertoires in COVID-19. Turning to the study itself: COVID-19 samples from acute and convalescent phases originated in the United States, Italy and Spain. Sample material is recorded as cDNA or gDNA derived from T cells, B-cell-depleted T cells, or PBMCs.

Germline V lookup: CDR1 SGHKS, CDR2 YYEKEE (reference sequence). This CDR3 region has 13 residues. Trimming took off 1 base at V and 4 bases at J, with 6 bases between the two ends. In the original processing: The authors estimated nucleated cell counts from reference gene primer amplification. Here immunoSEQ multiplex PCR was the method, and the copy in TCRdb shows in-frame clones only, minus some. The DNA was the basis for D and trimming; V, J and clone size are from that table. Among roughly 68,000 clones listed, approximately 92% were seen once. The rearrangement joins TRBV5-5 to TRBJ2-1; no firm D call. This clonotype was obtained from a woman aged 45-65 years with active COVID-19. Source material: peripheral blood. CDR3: CASSLTEYNEQFF. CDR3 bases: TGTGCCAGCAGCTTGACAGAGTACAATGAGCAGTTCTTC.